This TCR beta chain was retrieved from a study of blood T cell repertoires in COVID-19. The V gene's germline CDR1 is SEHNR and CDR2 FQNEAQ (reference sequence). V lost 2 bases to trimming and J lost 0 bases, with 11 bases between them. CDR3 length: 16 residues. In its sample, this clone was seen once. Methods used by the authors: Estimated nucleated cell counts came from reference gene primer amplification. Libraries were prepared by immunoSEQ multiplex PCR; TCRdb keeps only in-frame clonotypes and omits some of them. D and trimming come from the DNA, and the V and J calls and clone size come from that table. The sample holds 130,000 to 150,000 clones, almost 85% seen once.

The sequence was obtained from a human donor with acute or convalescent COVID-19. The donor label of this sample is uncertain. This chain uses TRBV7-9 with TRBJ1-3; TRBD1 might be the D (5 bases). The material sequenced was peripheral blood. Here the CDR3 reads CASSLQGPLSGNTIYF. In DNA, the CDR3 is TGTGCCAGCAGCTTACAGGGCCCCCTCTCTGGAAACACCATATATTTT.